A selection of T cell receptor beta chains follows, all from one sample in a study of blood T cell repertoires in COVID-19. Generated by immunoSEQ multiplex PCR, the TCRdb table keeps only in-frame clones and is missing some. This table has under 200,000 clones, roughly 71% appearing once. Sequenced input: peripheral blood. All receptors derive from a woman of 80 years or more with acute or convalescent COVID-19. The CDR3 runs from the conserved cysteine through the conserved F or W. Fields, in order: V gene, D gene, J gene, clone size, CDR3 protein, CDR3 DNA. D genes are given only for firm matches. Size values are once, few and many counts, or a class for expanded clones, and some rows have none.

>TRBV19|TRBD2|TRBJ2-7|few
CASSPRLAGLYEQYF
TGTGCCAGTAGTCCAAGACTAGCGGGACTCTACGAGCAGTACTTC
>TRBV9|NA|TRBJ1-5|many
CASSVDGRINQPQHF
TGTGCCAGCAGCGTAGATGGGAGAATCAATCAGCCCCAGCATTTT
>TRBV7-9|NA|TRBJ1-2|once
CASSLVDYGYTF
TGTGCCAGCAGCTTAGTCGACTATGGCTACACCTTC
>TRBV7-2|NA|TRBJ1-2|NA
CASSPGGFNVGYTF
TGTGCCAGCAGCCCCGGCGGGTTTAACGTTGGCTACACCTTC
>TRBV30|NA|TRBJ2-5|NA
CAWGIDSGETQYF
TGTGCCTGGGGGATAGATTCCGGTGAGACCCAGTACTTC
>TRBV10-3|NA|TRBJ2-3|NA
CAIRRGGAGDTQYF
TGTGCCATCAGAAGAGGGGGGGCTGGAGATACGCAGTATTTT
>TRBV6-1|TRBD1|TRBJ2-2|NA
CASSDRGPWTGELFF
TGTGCCAGCAGTGACAGGGGGCCGTGGACCGGGGAGCTGTTTTTT
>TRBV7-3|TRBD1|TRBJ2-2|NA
CASSLQGDDTGELFF
TGTGCCAGCAGCTTACAGGGGGATGACACCGGGGAGCTGTTTTTT
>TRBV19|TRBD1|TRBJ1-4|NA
CASTGRGTGTANEKLFF
TGTGCCAGTACCGGCAGGGGGACCGGGACAGCTAATGAAAAACTGTTTTTT
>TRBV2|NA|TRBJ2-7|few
CASSEYYEQYF
TGTGCCAGCAGTGAATACTACGAGCAGTACTTC
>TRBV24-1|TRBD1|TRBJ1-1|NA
CATSEGGWGVNTEAFF
TGTGCCACCAGTGAAGGGGGCTGGGGGGTAAACACTGAAGCTTTCTTT
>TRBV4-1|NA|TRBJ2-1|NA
CASSQEWPGSYNEQFF
TGCGCCAGCAGCCAAGAATGGCCTGGCTCCTACAATGAGCAGTTCTTC
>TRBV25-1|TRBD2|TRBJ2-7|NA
CASAVAGGDTIASYEQYF
TGTGCCAGTGCGGTAGCGGGGGGAGATACCATAGCTTCCTACGAGCAGTACTTC
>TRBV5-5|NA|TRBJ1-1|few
CASRIGVNTEAFF
TGTGCCAGCAGAATCGGGGTGAACACTGAAGCTTTCTTT
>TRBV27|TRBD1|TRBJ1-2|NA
CASSLQGQGSGYTF
TGTGCCAGCAGTTTACAGGGACAGGGCTCTGGCTACACCTTC
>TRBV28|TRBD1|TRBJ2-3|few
CASSLDRGRTDTQYF
TGTGCCAGCAGTTTGGACAGGGGGCGAACAGATACGCAGTATTTT
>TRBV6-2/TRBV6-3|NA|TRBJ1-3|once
CASSYVLRSSGNTIYF
TGTGCCAGCAGTTACGTTCTCAGAAGCTCTGGAAACACCATATATTTT
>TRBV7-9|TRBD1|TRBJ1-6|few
CASSRQGGDNSPLHF
TGTGCCAGCAGCAGACAGGGTGGCGATAATTCACCCCTCCACTTT
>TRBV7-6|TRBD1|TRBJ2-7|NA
CASSLPGTGWRYEQYF
TGTGCCAGCAGCTTACCGGGGACAGGGTGGCGGTACGAGCAGTACTTC
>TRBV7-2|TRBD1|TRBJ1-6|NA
CASSLVGTVYNSPLHF
TGTGCCAGCAGCTTAGTGGGGACAGTCTATAATTCACCCCTCCACTTT
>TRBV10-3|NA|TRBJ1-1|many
CAIRQAPNTEAFF
TGTGCCATACGACAGGCCCCGAACACTGAAGCTTTCTTT
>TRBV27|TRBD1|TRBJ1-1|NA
CASRPTGSTEAFF
TGTGCCAGCAGACCGACAGGGTCTACTGAAGCTTTCTTT
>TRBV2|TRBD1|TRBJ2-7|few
CASEGQGGYEQYF
TGTGCCAGCGAGGGACAGGGGGGTTACGAGCAGTACTTC
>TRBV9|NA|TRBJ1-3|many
CASSPEGLVFGNTIYF
TGTGCCAGCAGCCCGGAGGGGCTTGTCTTTGGAAACACCATATATTTT
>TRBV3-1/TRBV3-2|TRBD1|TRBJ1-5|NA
CASSRGQGNQPQHF
TGTGCCAGCAGCCGAGGACAGGGAAATCAGCCCCAGCATTTT
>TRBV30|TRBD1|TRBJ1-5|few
CAWSPGQGYQPQHF
TGTGCCTGGAGTCCGGGACAGGGGTATCAGCCCCAGCATTTT
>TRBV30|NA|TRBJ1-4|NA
CAWSAWGGYDKLFF
TGTGCCTGGAGTGCGTGGGGGGGCTATGATAAACTGTTTTTT
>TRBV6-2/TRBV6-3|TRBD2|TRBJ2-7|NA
CASSPGGLAGAYEQYF
TGTGCCAGCAGTCCCGGAGGACTAGCGGGAGCCTACGAGCAGTACTTC
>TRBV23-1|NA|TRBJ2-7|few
CASAPPGTEQYF
TGCGCCAGCGCTCCTCCCGGGACAGAGCAGTACTTC
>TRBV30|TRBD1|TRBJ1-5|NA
CAWSVGGGSQPQHF
TGTGCCTGGAGTGTAGGGGGCGGCTCCCAGCCCCAGCATTTT